The 21 T cell receptor beta chains reported below all come from one sample, sequenced in a study of CD8 T cells in ankylosing spondylitis. General observations from the study: Made up of eight highly homologous variants, a TCR beta motif appeared characteristic of ankylosing spondylitis blood.

Via MiXCR, TCRdb re-called the 5' RACE reads, giving one row per CDR3 protein. The sample consists of about 800,000 distinct CDR3 sequences, about an eighth of them appearing once. These receptors lack a known antigen. The sample consisted of blood, either unsorted or a sorted T cell fraction (not recorded which). These receptors originate from a male donor with ankylosing spondylitis.

V and J are TRBV29-1 and TRBJ1-5; 7 positions match TRBD1. The CDR3 loop spans 14 amino acids. Unmatched junction bases numbered 6, after V lost 5 bases and J lost 2 bases. Germline assignment: CDR1 SQVTM and CDR2 ANQGSEA. The CDR3 sequence: CSVMTGTGNQPQHF. In nucleotides, the CDR3 is TGCAGCGTTATGACAGGGACGGGCAATCAGCCCCAGCATTTT.

This clonotype has just a few counts. The chain combines TRBV7-2 with TRBJ2-7; TRBD1 matches 10 bases. The CDR3 runs 15 residues. The germline gives CDR1 SGHTA, CDR2 FQGNSA. The J segment lost 5 bases and the V segment lost 4 bases, leaving 8 bases of the junction unmatched. The CDR3 bases are TGTGCCAGCAGCTCCAGGACAGGGGGAAGAAACGAGCAGTACTTC. It encodes CASSSRTGGRNEQYF.

A few counts support this clonotype. The CDR3 reads CASSLNRAGNSPLHF. In nucleotides, the CDR3 is TGTGCCAGCAGTTTAAACAGAGCCGGTAATTCACCCCTCCACTTT. The chain links TRBV12-3 or TRBV12-4 to TRBJ1-6; D gene uncertain. V lost 2 bases and J lost 6, with 11 bases in between. CDR3 length: 15 residues.

This clonotype was seen many times. The genes are TRBV6-2 or TRBV6-3 and TRBJ1-5; possibly TRBD1 for D (5 bases). Germline V gene lookup returns CDR1 MNHEY and CDR2 SVGEGT. V was cut by 0 bases and J by 2 bases, with 11 bases left in between. This CDR3 is built from 16 residues. The CDR3: CASSYSMGGGNQPQHF. The DNA of the CDR3 is TGTGCCAGCAGTTACTCGATGGGAGGGGGCAATCAGCCCCAGCATTTT.

The chain links TRBV4-3 to TRBJ1-1; D might be TRBD1 (5 bases). The CDR3 has 13 amino acids. Per the germline V gene, CDR1 is LGHNA and CDR2 is YSLEER. The ends were cut back, 4 bases at V and 4 bases at J, with 10 bases in the middle. The CDR3 DNA sequence: TGCGCCAGCAGCCGCCATACAGGCACTGAAGCTTTCTTT. It codes for CASSRHTGTEAFF.

V and J are TRBV13 and TRBJ2-7, with 8 bases identical to TRBD1. Germline V gene sequence: CDR1 PRHDT, CDR2 FYEKMQ (reference sequence). This CDR3 is 14 amino acids long. The V and J ends lost 4 bases and 2 bases, in that order; junction bases with no gene match: 4. The CDR3 DNA follows: TGTGCCAGCAGCTCGGGACAGGCCGCCTACGAGCAGTACTTC. The encoded protein is CASSSGQAAYEQYF. Drawing the rest from reference TRBV13 and TRBJ2-7, the complete variable domain is AAGVIQSPRHLIKEKRETATLKCYPIPRHDTVYWYQQGPGQDPQFLISFYEKMQSDKGSIPDRFSAQQFSDYHSELNMSSLELGDSALYFCASSSGQAAYEQYFGPGTRLTVT.

The genes are TRBV18 and TRBJ2-7; D not certain. Germline CDR1 KGHSH, CDR2 LQKENI. This CDR3 spans 13 amino acids. The V end lost 1 base, the J end lost 2 bases, and 6 bases lay between the germline ends. Written as DNA, the CDR3 is TGTGCCAGCTCACCACAGTCAGCCTACGAGCAGTACTTC. Amino acids: CASSPQSAYEQYF.

This clonotype was found many times. J is TRBJ1-5 and V is TRBV20-1, with no clear D. V was cut by 6 bases and J by 0 bases, with 9 bases left in between. This CDR3 is 13 amino acids long. CDR1 is DFQATT and CDR2 is SNEGSKA in the germline V gene (reference sequence). CDR3 bases: TGCAGTGCCACGGGTCATAGCAATCAGCCCCAGCATTTT. Its protein product is CSATGHSNQPQHF.

The V gene is TRBV6-5, the J gene TRBJ2-7, with 9 bases identical to TRBD2. In germline, CDR1 is MNHEY, CDR2 SVGAGI. The CDR3 runs 16 residues. With 1 base clipped from V and 1 base from J, the junction kept 5 bases outside the gene matches. CDR3 DNA: TGTGCCAGCAGTTACTACTCTAGCGGGGTATCCTACGAGCAGTACTTC. It translates to CASSYYSSGVSYEQYF.

This clonotype has a count of ten or more. This chain joins TRBV24-1 and TRBJ1-1; the D gene is possibly TRBD1 (6 bases). The V end was cut by 1 base, the J end by 5 bases, with 7 bases between. Germline V gives CDR1 KGHDR, CDR2 SFDVKD. The CDR3 is made up of 13 amino acids. This CDR3 reads CATSDLTGTEAFF. CDR3 bases: TGTGCCACCAGTGATTTAACAGGGACTGAAGCTTTCTTT.

In its sample, this clonotype was seen a few times. The V and J genes are TRBV5-1 and TRBJ1-3, with TRBD1 matching over 10 bases. V shed 2 bases and J 2 bases; nucleotides not matched to a gene: 7. The CDR3 length is 17 residues. Germline V gene sequence: CDR1 SGHRS, CDR2 YFSETQ. CDR3 sequence (DNA): TGCGCCAGCAGCTTAGGGACAGGGGAGTCGGCTGGAAACACCATATATTTT. This gives the protein CASSLGTGESAGNTIYF.

This clonotype has ten or more counts. The gene calls are TRBV6-1 and TRBJ2-2, with 8 bases identical to TRBD1. The V segment lost 5 bases and the J segment 5 bases; nucleotides outside the gene matches: 4. The CDR3 length is 14 residues. Germline lookup yields CDR1 MNHNS and CDR2 SASEGT. The CDR3 nucleotides read TGTGCCAGCAGTCTGGACAGGGTTACCGGGGAGCTGTTTTTT. It codes for CASSLDRVTGELFF.

The V gene is TRBV10-3, the J gene TRBJ2-2; no clear D gene. The CDR3 loop spans 12 amino acids. CDR1 and CDR2 (germline): ENHRY, SYGVKD. V was clipped by 11 bases and J by 0 bases, with 7 bases between them. In DNA, the CDR3 is TGTGCCCTCCACTCGAACACCGGGGAGCTGTTTTTT. Protein product: CALHSNTGELFF.

Ten or more counts support this clonotype. This chain connects TRBV4-3 to TRBJ1-4, with TRBD1 matching over 7 bases. The CDR3 loop spans 13 amino acids. Germline V gene data show CDR1 as LGHNA and CDR2 as YSLEER. The ends lost 5 bases at V and 8 bases at J; junction bases unmatched: 5. The CDR3 loop reads CASSDLRGEKLFF. The CDR3 DNA is TGCGCCAGCAGCGATCTCAGGGGGGAAAAACTGTTTTTT.

This clonotype was counted between two and nine times. The chain uses TRBV20-1 and TRBJ1-6; TRBD1 matches 10 bases. The germline V gene encodes CDR1 DFQATT and CDR2 SNEGSKA (reference sequence). V trimming: 5 bases; J trimming: 10 bases; junction bases outside the gene matches: 8. CDR3 length: 14 residues. In DNA form, the CDR3 reads TGCAGTGCTCGACAGGGGGCGCCCCGGTCACCCCTCCACTTT. It specifies CSARQGAPRSPLHF.

J is TRBJ2-3 and V is TRBV20-1, with 13 bases fitting TRBD2. CDR3 length equals 15 residues. CDR1 DFQATT and CDR2 SNEGSKA come from the germline V gene (reference sequence). With V trimmed by 4 bases and J by 5 bases, 6 bases remained unmatched. The CDR3 protein is CSATLAGGPRDTQYF. For the CDR3, the DNA is TGCAGTGCTACACTAGCGGGAGGGCCCAGAGATACGCAGTATTTT.

This clonotype came up a few times. The rearrangement uses TRBV6-2 or TRBV6-3 and TRBJ1-5; tentative D call: TRBD1 (5 bases). The V and J ends lost 5 bases and 1 base respectively, with 12 bases between them. Germline V lookup: CDR1 MNHEY, CDR2 SVGEGT. The CDR3 runs to 15 residues. The DNA of the CDR3 is TGTGCCAGCAGTCTGATTCAGGGAAGCAATCAGCCCCAGCATTTT. This encodes CASSLIQGSNQPQHF.

The genes are TRBV5-1 and TRBJ2-5; tentatively, D is TRBD2 (5 bases). V was cut by 3 bases and J by 3 bases, with 9 bases left in between. Germline values: CDR1 SGHRS, CDR2 YFSETQ. The CDR3 loop spans 13 amino acids. CDR3 in amino acids: CASSSGTKETQYF. The CDR3 DNA reads TGCGCCAGCAGCTCGGGAACCAAAGAGACCCAGTACTTC.

This clonotype appeared a few times. V is TRBV5-1 and J is TRBJ2-1, with 7 bases lining up with TRBD2. CDR1 and CDR2 (germline): SGHRS, YFSETQ. The trim removed 5 bases at V and 4 bases at J, leaving 12 bases unmatched. The CDR3 has 16 amino acids. CDR3 in DNA: TGCGCCAGCAGATCTGGTGCGGGAGTAGGTTACAATGAGCAGTTCTTC. It specifies CASRSGAGVGYNEQFF.

The rearrangement uses TRBV9 and TRBJ2-7; D remains unclear. The V end was cut by 3 bases, the J end by 0 bases, with 10 bases between. CDR3 length: 14 residues. The V gene's germline CDR1 is SGDLS and CDR2 YYNGEE. The CDR3 spells CASSATISSYEQYF. In nucleotides, the CDR3 is TGTGCCAGCAGCGCGACGATTAGCTCCTACGAGCAGTACTTC. The full variable domain, its missing parts supplied by reference TRBV9 and TRBJ2-7, is DSGVTQTPKHLITATGQRVTLRCSPRSGDLSVYWYQQSLDQGLQFLIQYYNGEERAKGNILERFSAQQFPDLHSELNLSSLELGDSALYFCASSATISSYEQYFGPGTRLTVT.

The J gene is TRBJ1-1, the V gene TRBV6-5; D ambiguous. The CDR3 runs 15 residues. With 2 bases removed from V and 4 bases from J, the gap between germline ends came to 14 bases. Germline V lookup: CDR1 MNHEY, CDR2 SVGAGI. The CDR3 sequence: CASSYLPGSTTEAFF. In DNA form, the CDR3 reads TGTGCCAGCAGTTACCTTCCTGGGAGCACCACTGAAGCTTTCTTT.